The 20 T cell receptor beta chains presented below share a single source sample, sequenced in a study of T cells in Graves' hyperthyroidism and ophthalmopathy. Amplified regions were TCR beta CDR3 sequences from RNA transcripts. The HTBI set primed first-round TCR CDR3 RT-PCR. TCRdb analysed the multiplex PCR reads with MiXCR anew, one entry per CDR3 protein. The profile shows roughly 280,000 distinct CDR3 sequences, 15% to 20% of them singletons. Sequencing was performed on blood. These receptors all stem from an older woman with Graves' ophthalmopathy.

This clonotype was seen only once. At one end the junction does not follow the germline gene, possibly because of a read error. The genes are TRBV27 and TRBJ2-1; no clear D gene. From germline, CDR1 is MNHEY and CDR2 SMNVEV (reference sequence). CDR3 length equals 15 residues. The CDR3 DNA reads TGTGCCAGCTCACGGCAGGTGAGCTCCTACAATGAGCAGTCCTTC. Its protein product is CASSRQVSSYNEQSF.

This clonotype has a count of ten or more. The CDR3 sequence is CASSRSRDFNVEQFF. For the CDR3, the DNA is TGTGCCAGCAGCCGCTCCAGGGACTTCAACGTGGAGCAGTTCTTC. J is TRBJ2-1 and V is TRBV2; possible D gene TRBD2, 6 bases. The V and J ends lost 6 bases and 10 bases respectively, with 22 bases between them. Germline CDR1 is SNHLY and CDR2 is FYNNEI. The CDR3 length is 15 residues.

The V call is TRBV7-6, the J call TRBJ2-4; 7 bases line up with TRBD1. The V gene's germline CDR1 is SGHVS and CDR2 FNYEAQ. V lost 1 base and J lost 6; bases outside the gene matches: 6. CDR3 size: 15 residues. CDR3 sequence: CASSLEGAGLNIQYF. DNA of the CDR3: TGTGCCAGCAGCTTAGAGGGGGCAGGGTTAAACATTCAGTACTTC.

This chain joins TRBV20-1 and TRBJ1-2; D remains ambiguous. The CDR3 loop spans 16 amino acids. V lost 0 bases, J lost 6 bases, and 20 bases lay in between. Germline assignment: CDR1 DFQATT and CDR2 SNEGSKA (reference sequence). The CDR3 loop is CSARDFSRRAGDGYTF. The CDR3 nucleotides read TGCAGTGCTAGAGATTTTTCGAGGAGGGCAGGAGATGGCTACACCTTC.

This clonotype occurred a few times. Here the CDR3 reads CASMTGNTDTQYF. The CDR3 nucleotides are TGTGCCAGCATGACAGGGAACACAGATACGCAGTATTTT. The chain combines TRBV5-8 with TRBJ2-3; 7 bases fit TRBD1. The germline CDR1 and CDR2 sequences are SGHTS and YDEGEE. The CDR3 covers 13 residues. V shed 6 bases and J 2 bases; nucleotides not matched to a gene: 3. The whole variable domain, remainder taken from reference TRBV5-8 and TRBJ2-3, is EAGVTQSPTHLIKTRGQQATLRCSPISGHTSVYWYQQALGLGLQFLLWYDEGEERNRGNFPPRFSGRQFPNYSSELNVNALELEDSALYLCASMTGNTDTQYFGPGTRLTVL.

This clonotype appeared many times. The chain has TRBV2 and TRBJ1-2; possibly TRBD1 for D (5 bases). Germline CDR1 SNHLY, CDR2 FYNNEI. The V end was cut by 6 bases, the J end by 4 bases, with 9 bases between. The CDR3 spans 12 residues. CDR3 protein: CASSLDSYGYTF. The CDR3 bases are TGTGCCAGCAGCCTTGACAGCTATGGCTACACCTTC.

The rearrangement joins TRBV27 to TRBJ1-2, with a possible D match to TRBD1 (6 bases). The V gene's germline CDR1 is MNHEY and CDR2 SMNVEV (reference sequence). The CDR3 is 14 amino acids. V dropped 1 base and J dropped 10 bases, with 16 bases sitting between them. CDR3: CASSLFSTGRHYTF. The CDR3 nucleotides read TGTGCCAGCAGTTTATTTTCGACAGGCCGCCACTACACCTTC.

This clonotype was counted at least ten times. This CDR3 is CASSLTGFSSTDTQYF. The CDR3 DNA sequence: TGTGCCAGCAGTTTGACAGGATTCTCTAGCACAGATACGCAGTATTTT. V and J are TRBV27 and TRBJ2-3; a weak D match, TRBD1 (6 bases). The V and J ends lost 3 bases and 0 bases respectively, with 13 bases between them. CDR3 size: 16 residues. In germline, CDR1 is MNHEY, CDR2 SMNVEV (reference sequence).

This clonotype was found many times. The V gene is TRBV9, the J gene TRBJ1-2; no definite D call. V lost 4 bases and J lost 2, with 15 bases in between. CDR3 size: 15 residues. Germline loops: CDR1 SGDLS, CDR2 YYNGEE. Written as DNA, the CDR3 is TGTGCCAGCAGCCCTAGGGCAGAGACCAACTATGGCTACACCTTC. It specifies CASSPRAETNYGYTF.

This chain uses TRBV7-9 with TRBJ1-2; TRBD1 agrees at 8 bases. The junction had 8 bases not matched to a gene; V was cut back by 5 bases and J by 3 bases. The CDR3 length is 15 residues. Looked up from germline, CDR1 is SEHNR and CDR2 is FQNEAQ (reference sequence). DNA of the CDR3: TGTGCCAGCAGCCGACCGGGACAGGACCACTATGGCTACACCTTC. It specifies CASSRPGQDHYGYTF.

This clonotype has ten or more counts. The chain has TRBV5-1 and TRBJ1-2; D possibly corresponds to TRBD1 (5 bases). Germline V gives CDR1 SGHRS, CDR2 YFSETQ. The CDR3 runs 14 residues. Trimming stripped 3 bases from V and 3 bases from J, with 12 bases between. CDR3 loop: CASSSQDVDYGYTF. In nucleotides, the CDR3 is TGCGCCAGCAGCTCACAGGACGTAGACTATGGCTACACCTTC.

This clonotype was detected ten times or more. This chain uses TRBV24-1 with TRBJ2-7, with TRBD1 matching 8 bases. The CDR3 extends over 17 amino acids. The V gene end was trimmed by 4 bases and the J gene end by 0 bases; junction bases not matched to a gene: 10. Germline CDR1 KGHDR, CDR2 SFDVKD. This CDR3 reads CATSDHTGGSGSYEQYF. The DNA for the CDR3 is TGTGCCACCAGTGACCATACAGGGGGGTCAGGCTCCTACGAGCAGTACTTC.

The gene calls are TRBV4-3 and TRBJ1-5; 12 nucleotides line up with TRBD1. The trim removed 4 bases at V and 6 bases at J, leaving 4 bases unmatched. Germline loops: CDR1 LGHNA, CDR2 YSLEER. The CDR3 consists of 15 residues. CDR3 loop: CASSPGQGAGQPQHF. In DNA form, the CDR3 reads TGCGCCAGCAGCCCGGGACAGGGGGCAGGTCAGCCCCAGCATTTT.

This clonotype has a handful of counts. The chain employs TRBV3-1 and TRBJ2-7; 7 bases are shared with TRBD2. This CDR3 spans 14 amino acids. Germline assignment: CDR1 LGHDT and CDR2 YNNKEL (reference sequence). V dropped 6 bases and J dropped 6; count of bases not matched to a gene: 11. The CDR3 coding sequence is TGTGCCAGCAGTCAGGGCGGGAGAGGCGGCGAGCAGTACTTC. Translated: CASSQGGRGGEQYF.

This clonotype was observed many times. The J gene is TRBJ2-1, the V gene TRBV11-2; D possibly corresponds to TRBD2 (5 bases). Germline values: CDR1 SGHAT, CDR2 FQNNGV. This CDR3 is built from 13 residues. V was trimmed by 1 base and J by 6 bases, leaving 7 bases between them. For the CDR3, the DNA is TGTGCCAGCAGCTTAGCGGGAATCAATGAGCAGTTCTTC. Protein: CASSLAGINEQFF.

This clonotype came up many times. The chain uses TRBV6-1 and TRBJ1-2; D ambiguous. The CDR3 has 14 residues. Deletions cut 7 bases from V and 2 bases from J, with 14 bases between. CDR1 is MNHNS and CDR2 is SASEGT in the germline V gene. The DNA for the CDR3 is TGTGCCAGCACTTGGCAGGAGAAAAACTATGGCTACACCTTC. This sequence encodes CASTWQEKNYGYTF.

This clonotype has a single count. The chain uses TRBV19 and TRBJ2-5, with TRBD2 identical over 10 bases. The J segment lost 6 bases and the V segment lost 4 bases, leaving 8 bases of the junction unmatched. Germline V lookup: CDR1 LNHDA, CDR2 SQIVND (reference sequence). The CDR3 has 15 residues. The DNA of the CDR3 is TGTGCCAGTAGTAAGAGCGGGGGGGCCACAAAGACCCAGTACTTC. Protein sequence: CASSKSGGATKTQYF.

This clonotype occurred many times. The DNA for the CDR3 is TGTGCCAGCAGCGTCGACGCGGCCCCTTCGAGAGGCTACACCTTC. Translation: CASSVDAAPSRGYTF. The chain recombines TRBV7-2 with TRBJ1-2; D is unresolved. CDR1 SGHTA and CDR2 FQGNSA come from the germline V gene. V was pared by 5 bases and J by 8 bases, with 21 bases between. There are 15 residues in the CDR3.

This chain joins TRBV20-1 and TRBJ2-1; 11 nucleotides align to TRBD2. The CDR3 sequence is 17 residues long. Germline V gives CDR1 DFQATT, CDR2 SNEGSKA (reference sequence). The V segment lost 0 bases and the J segment 4 bases; nucleotides outside the gene matches: 8. CDR3 sequence: CSARDKTGTSGYNEQFF. Here the CDR3 DNA reads TGCAGTGCTAGAGACAAAACCGGGACTAGCGGTTACAATGAGCAGTTCTTC.

This clonotype was seen more than once but under ten times. The rearrangement uses TRBV12-3 or TRBV12-4 and TRBJ1-3; D may be TRBD1 (6 bases). The CDR3 covers 17 residues. V shed 1 base and J shed 0 bases, with 13 bases lying between them. CDR3 residues: CASSLDEGGNSGNTIYF. Here the CDR3 DNA reads TGTGCCAGCAGTTTAGATGAGGGGGGAAACTCTGGAAACACCATATATTTT.